The 17 T cell receptor beta chains presented below share a single source sample, sequenced in a study of neurological immune-mediated disorders. A single record per CDR3 protein comes from TCRdb applying MiXCR to the 5' RACE reads. This sample has about 36,000 distinct CDR3 sequences; about 9.4% occur once, and the top ten carry approximately 7%. Sample: PBMCs. Receptors originate from a woman aged 25 to 39 with HTLV-1-associated myelopathy (HAM/TSP).

Ten or more counts support this clonotype. The chain has TRBV10-3 and TRBJ2-3; 8 bases match TRBD1. The trim removed 10 bases at V and 6 bases at J, leaving 15 bases unmatched. This CDR3 is built from 15 residues. CDR1 and CDR2 (germline): ENHRY, SYGVKD. The CDR3 loop reads CASEGGQGAEDTQYF. CDR3 nucleotides: TGTGCCAGTGAAGGAGGACAGGGCGCCGAGGATACGCAGTATTTT.

This clonotype occurred many times. This rearrangement joins TRBV20-1 to TRBJ2-3, with TRBD2 matching 8 bases. Germline loops: CDR1 DFQATT, CDR2 SNEGSKA (reference sequence). Trimming at V came to 3 bases and at J to 4 bases, leaving 9 bases not matched to a gene. CDR3 length equals 15 residues. The CDR3 coding sequence is TGCAGTGCTAGGCTCACGGGGGGGCTCGCAGATACGCAGTATTTT. Its protein product is CSARLTGGLADTQYF.

This clonotype appeared many times. This chain connects TRBV29-1 to TRBJ2-7; 9 positions match TRBD1. CDR3 length: 12 amino acids. V lost 7 bases to trimming and J lost 6 bases; unmatched junction nucleotides: 7. CDR1 is SQVTM and CDR2 is ANQGSEA in the germline V gene. CDR3 residues: CSAGQGEGEQYF. CDR3 coding DNA: TGCAGCGCGGGACAGGGTGAAGGCGAGCAGTACTTC.

The table lists this clonotype with many counts. The rearrangement uses TRBV20-1 and TRBJ2-3; D may correspond to TRBD1 or TRBD2 (5 bases each). Trimming removed 2 bases at V and 2 bases at J, with 11 bases between. The CDR3 has 14 residues. Germline CDR1 DFQATT, CDR2 SNEGSKA (reference sequence). In nucleotides, the CDR3 is TGCAGTGCTAGAACCGGGGCTTACACAGATACGCAGTATTTT. Translating gives CSARTGAYTDTQYF.

This clonotype showed up many times. This rearrangement joins TRBV20-1 to TRBJ1-1; no firm D call. With 6 bases removed from V and 0 bases from J, the gap between germline ends came to 11 bases. The CDR3 contains 13 residues. The germline CDR1 and CDR2 sequences are DFQATT and SNEGSKA (reference sequence). The CDR3 sequence: CSAIDTLNTEAFF. CDR3 coding DNA: TGCAGTGCCATCGACACATTGAACACTGAAGCTTTCTTT.

Note on this clonotype: Sequence at one end of the junction differs from germline and may be a read error. The chain carries TRBV5-1 and TRBJ1-1, with D unresolved. CDR1 and CDR2 from the germline V gene are SGHRS and YFSETQ. The CDR3 length is 14 residues. The CDR3 loop is CASILRAPNTEAFF. The CDR3 DNA is TGCGCCAGCATCTTGCGTGCCCCAAACACTGAAGCTTTCTTT.

In this sample, this clonotype turned up many times. CDR3 nucleotides: TGTGCCAGCACCCCTCGAGTCCAGGGGCCGGCAGATACGCAGTATTTT. It is translated as CASTPRVQGPADTQYF. J is TRBJ2-3 and V is TRBV2, with a tentative D call TRBD1 (6 bases). Germline V gives CDR1 SNHLY, CDR2 FYNNEI. The length of the CDR3 is 16 residues. V lost 7 bases and J lost 4, with 21 bases in between. The variable domain in full, completed from reference TRBV2 and TRBJ2-3, reads EPEVTQTPSHQVTQMGQEVILRCVPISNHLYFYWYRQILGQKVEFLVSFYNNEISEKSEIFDDQFSVERPDGSNFTLKIRSTKLEDSAMYFCASTPRVQGPADTQYFGPGTRLTVL.

This clonotype was seen ten or more times. This sequence joins TRBV27 and TRBJ1-6; 8 bases agree with TRBD1. V shed 6 bases, J shed 4 bases, and the junction held 5 bases outside the gene matches. The CDR3 runs to 15 residues. CDR1 MNHEY and CDR2 SMNVEV come from the germline V gene (reference sequence). CDR3 DNA: TGTGCCAGCAGCAAAGGACAGGGATATAATTCACCCCTCCACTTT. It codes for CASSKGQGYNSPLHF.

The chain is built from TRBV20-1 and TRBJ1-1; no definite D call. The CDR3 is made up of 14 amino acids. Germline V gene lookup returns CDR1 DFQATT and CDR2 SNEGSKA (reference sequence). V dropped 1 base and J dropped 3 bases, with 12 bases sitting between them. The CDR3 here is CSARAAFGDTEAFF. The CDR3 DNA is TGCAGTGCTAGAGCGGCGTTCGGAGACACTGAAGCTTTCTTT.

CDR3 loop: CSAERTGNTEAFF. The CDR3 DNA follows: TGCAGTGCGGAACGGACAGGGAACACTGAAGCTTTCTTT. The chain couples TRBV20-1 to TRBJ1-1; 7 bases agree with TRBD1. This CDR3 is built from 13 residues. Germline CDR1 and CDR2: DFQATT and SNEGSKA (reference sequence). Losses at the gene ends were 6 bases for V and 1 base for J; bases not matched to a gene: 5.

This clonotype occurred many times. The V call is TRBV5-6, the J call TRBJ2-2; 12 nucleotides match TRBD2. Per the germline V gene, CDR1 is SGHDT and CDR2 is YYEEEE. The CDR3 has 18 residues. V was pared by 4 bases and J by 1 base, with 8 bases of the junction left unmatched. The CDR3 here is CASSQTSGGRLNTGELFF. The DNA of the CDR3 is TGTGCCAGCAGCCAGACTAGCGGGGGCCGATTGAACACCGGGGAGCTGTTTTTT.

This clonotype was observed many times. V and J are TRBV5-1 and TRBJ2-3; perhaps D is TRBD1 or TRBD2 (6 bases each). CDR3 length: 16 amino acids. Germline lookup yields CDR1 SGHRS and CDR2 YFSETQ. Trimming shortened V by 1 base and J by 2 bases, and 14 bases separated the two germline ends. CDR3 residues: CASSLFPGATTDTQYF. CDR3 coding DNA: TGCGCCAGCAGCTTGTTCCCGGGGGCAACCACAGATACGCAGTATTTT. The full variable domain, rest sourced from reference TRBV5-1 and TRBJ2-3, is KAGVTQTPRYLIKTRGQQVTLSCSPISGHRSVSWYQQTPGQGLQFLFEYFSETQRNKGNFPGRFSGRQFSNSRSEMNVSTLELGDSALYLCASSLFPGATTDTQYFGPGTRLTVL.

This clonotype has at least ten counts. This chain's CDR3 is CASSPDRATNYGYTF. In DNA, the CDR3 is TGCGCCAGCAGCCCCGACAGGGCGACTAACTATGGCTACACCTTC. The genes are TRBV5-1 and TRBJ1-2; 7 bases are shared with TRBD1. Germline loops: CDR1 SGHRS, CDR2 YFSETQ. V lost 4 bases, J lost 0 bases, and 6 bases stayed unmatched. The CDR3 is 15 amino acids.

At least ten counts were recorded for this clonotype. V usage is TRBV20-1 and J usage is TRBJ1-2; D is undetermined. Germline assignment: CDR1 DFQATT and CDR2 SNEGSKA (reference sequence). V lost 0 bases to trimming and J lost 4 bases, with 9 bases between them. The length of the CDR3 is 13 residues. The CDR3 here is CSARDRRTYGYTF. The DNA for the CDR3 is TGCAGTGCTAGAGATCGGCGGACCTATGGCTACACCTTC.

This clonotype has at least ten counts. The V call is TRBV6-9, the J call TRBJ1-2; D is undetermined. Per the germline V gene, CDR1 is MNHGY and CDR2 is SVAAGI. This CDR3 is built from 13 residues. V lost 8 bases, J lost 5 bases, and 15 bases lay in between. The CDR3 DNA reads TGTGCCAGCGTAGCCGGGGAGAGTTATGGCTACACCTTC. This codes for CASVAGESYGYTF.

This clonotype was observed at least ten times. The CDR3 DNA is TGTGCCACCAGATCTCACCGGGACAGGGGAAACATTCAGTACTTC. This translates into CATRSHRDRGNIQYF. V is TRBV15 and J is TRBJ2-4; 10 bases are a match to TRBD1. Losses at the gene ends were 6 bases for V and 6 bases for J; bases not matched to a gene: 8. Per the germline V gene, CDR1 is LNHNV and CDR2 is YYDKDF (reference sequence). CDR3 length: 15 residues. Full variable domain (rest looked up from reference TRBV15 and TRBJ2-4): DAMVIQNPRYQVTQFGKPVTLSCSQTLNHNVMYWYQQKSSQAPKLLFHYYDKDFNNEADTPDNFQSRRPNTSFCFLDIRSPGLGDTAMYLCATRSHRDRGNIQYFGAGTRLSVL.

The chain combines TRBV30 with TRBJ2-7; 11 nucleotides line up with TRBD1. This CDR3 region has 14 residues. With 5 bases clipped from V and 3 bases from J, the junction kept 6 bases outside the gene matches. CDR1 and CDR2 from the germline V gene are GTSNPN and SVGIG (reference sequence). The CDR3 nucleotides read TGTGCCTGGCAACCGGGACAGGGGGACTACGAGCAGTACTTC. Amino acid sequence: CAWQPGQGDYEQYF.